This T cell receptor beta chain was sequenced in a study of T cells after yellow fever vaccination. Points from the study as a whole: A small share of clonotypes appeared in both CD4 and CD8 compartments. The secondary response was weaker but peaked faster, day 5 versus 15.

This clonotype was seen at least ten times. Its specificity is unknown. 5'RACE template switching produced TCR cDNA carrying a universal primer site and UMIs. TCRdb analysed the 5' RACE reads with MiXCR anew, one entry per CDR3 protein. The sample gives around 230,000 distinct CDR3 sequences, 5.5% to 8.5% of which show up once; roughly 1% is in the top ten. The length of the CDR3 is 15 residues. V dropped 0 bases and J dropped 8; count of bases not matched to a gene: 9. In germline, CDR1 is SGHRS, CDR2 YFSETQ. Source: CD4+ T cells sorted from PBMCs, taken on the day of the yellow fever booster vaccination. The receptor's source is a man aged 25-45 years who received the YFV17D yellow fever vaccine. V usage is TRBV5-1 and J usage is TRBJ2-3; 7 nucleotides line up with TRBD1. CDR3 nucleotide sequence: TGCGCCAGCAGCTTGGAGTTAGGGGGCCGGGCTACGCAGTATTTT. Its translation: CASSLELGGRATQYF.